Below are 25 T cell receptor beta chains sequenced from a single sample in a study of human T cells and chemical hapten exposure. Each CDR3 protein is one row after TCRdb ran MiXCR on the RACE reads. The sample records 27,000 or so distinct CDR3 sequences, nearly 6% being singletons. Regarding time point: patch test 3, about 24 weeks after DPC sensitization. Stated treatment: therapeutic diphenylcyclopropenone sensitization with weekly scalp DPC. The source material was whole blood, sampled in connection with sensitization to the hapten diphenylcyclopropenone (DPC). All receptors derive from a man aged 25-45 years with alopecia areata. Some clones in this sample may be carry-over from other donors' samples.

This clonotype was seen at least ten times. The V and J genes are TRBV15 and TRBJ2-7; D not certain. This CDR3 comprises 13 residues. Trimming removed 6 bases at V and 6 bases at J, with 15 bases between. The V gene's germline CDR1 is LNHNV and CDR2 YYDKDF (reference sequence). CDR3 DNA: TGTGCCACCAGTAAGGGTTTGGGTTCCGAGCAGTACTTC. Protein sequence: CATSKGLGSEQYF.

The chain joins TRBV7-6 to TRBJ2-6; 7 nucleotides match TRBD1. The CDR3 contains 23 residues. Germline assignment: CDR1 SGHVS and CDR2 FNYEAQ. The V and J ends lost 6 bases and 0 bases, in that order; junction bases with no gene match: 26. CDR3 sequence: CASRAGPRNIVGTESSGANVLTF. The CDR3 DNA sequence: TGTGCCAGCAGGGCCGGGCCTCGTAACATTGTGGGGACAGAGAGCTCTGGGGCCAACGTCCTGACTTTC.

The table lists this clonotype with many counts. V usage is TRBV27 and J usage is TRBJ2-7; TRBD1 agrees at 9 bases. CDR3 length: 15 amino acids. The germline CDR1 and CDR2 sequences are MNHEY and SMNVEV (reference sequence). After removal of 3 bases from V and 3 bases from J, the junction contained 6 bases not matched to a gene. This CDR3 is CASSFHGTGIYEQYF. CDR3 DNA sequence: TGTGCCAGCAGTTTCCACGGGACAGGGATCTACGAGCAGTACTTC.

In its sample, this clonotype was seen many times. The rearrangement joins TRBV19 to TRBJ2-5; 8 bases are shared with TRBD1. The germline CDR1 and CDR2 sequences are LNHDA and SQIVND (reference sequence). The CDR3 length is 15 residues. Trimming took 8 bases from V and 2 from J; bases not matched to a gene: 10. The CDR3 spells CASRGPGTGQETQYF. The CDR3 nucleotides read TGTGCCAGTCGGGGCCCCGGGACAGGACAAGAGACCCAGTACTTC.

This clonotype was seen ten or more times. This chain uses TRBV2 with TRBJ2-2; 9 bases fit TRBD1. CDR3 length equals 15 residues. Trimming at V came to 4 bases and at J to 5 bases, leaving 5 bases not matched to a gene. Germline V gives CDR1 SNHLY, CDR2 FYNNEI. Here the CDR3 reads CASSVSGQGTGELFF. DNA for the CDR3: TGTGCCAGCAGTGTTTCAGGACAGGGGACCGGGGAGCTGTTTTTT.

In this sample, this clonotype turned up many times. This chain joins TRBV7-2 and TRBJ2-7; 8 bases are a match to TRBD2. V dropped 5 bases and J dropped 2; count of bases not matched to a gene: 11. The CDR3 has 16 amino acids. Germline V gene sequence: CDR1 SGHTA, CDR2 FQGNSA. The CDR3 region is CASSPSLAGPTYEQYF. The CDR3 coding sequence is TGTGCCAGCAGCCCTAGCTTAGCGGGACCCACCTACGAGCAGTACTTC.

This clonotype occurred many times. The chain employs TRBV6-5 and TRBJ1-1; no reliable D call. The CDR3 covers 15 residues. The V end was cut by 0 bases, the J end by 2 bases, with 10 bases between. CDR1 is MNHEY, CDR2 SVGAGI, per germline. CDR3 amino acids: CASSYSGLGNTEAFF. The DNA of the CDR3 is TGTGCCAGCAGTTACTCCGGACTGGGAAACACTGAAGCTTTCTTT.

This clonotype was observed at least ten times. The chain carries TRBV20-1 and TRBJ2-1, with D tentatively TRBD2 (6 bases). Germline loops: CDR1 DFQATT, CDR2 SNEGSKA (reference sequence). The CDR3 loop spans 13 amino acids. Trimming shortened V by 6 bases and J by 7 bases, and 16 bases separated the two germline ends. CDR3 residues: CSAPGRMRNEQFF. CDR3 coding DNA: TGCAGTGCACCGGGGAGGATGAGGAATGAGCAGTTCTTC.

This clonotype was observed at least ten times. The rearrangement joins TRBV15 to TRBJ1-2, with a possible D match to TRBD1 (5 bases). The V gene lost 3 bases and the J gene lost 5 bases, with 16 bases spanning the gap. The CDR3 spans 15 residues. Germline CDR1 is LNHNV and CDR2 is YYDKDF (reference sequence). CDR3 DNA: TGTGCCACCAGCAGTACCGGGGGAGTTGGGTATGGCTACACCTTC. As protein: CATSSTGGVGYGYTF.

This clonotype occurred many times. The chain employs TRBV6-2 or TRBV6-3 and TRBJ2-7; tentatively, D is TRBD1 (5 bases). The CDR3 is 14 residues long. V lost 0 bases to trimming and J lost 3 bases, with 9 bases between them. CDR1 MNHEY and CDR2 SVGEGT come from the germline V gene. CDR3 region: CASSYSGQGYEQYF. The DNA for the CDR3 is TGTGCCAGCAGTTACTCCGGGCAGGGCTACGAGCAGTACTTC.

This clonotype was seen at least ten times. The CDR3 region has the DNA TGCAGTGCTAGAGCTACCGGAACCCAGTACTTC. This encodes CSARATGTQYF. The V call is TRBV20-1, the J call TRBJ2-5; D is uncertain. The V gene's germline CDR1 is DFQATT and CDR2 SNEGSKA (reference sequence). Trimming removed 1 base at V and 8 bases at J, with 8 bases between. CDR3 length equals 11 residues.

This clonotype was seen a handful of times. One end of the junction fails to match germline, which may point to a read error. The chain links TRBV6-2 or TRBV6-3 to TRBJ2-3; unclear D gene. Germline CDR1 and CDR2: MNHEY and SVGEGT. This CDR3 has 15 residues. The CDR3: CASSYNQLLTDTRYF. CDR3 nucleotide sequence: TGTGCCAGCAGTTACAACCAGCTACTCACAGATACGCGGTATTTT.

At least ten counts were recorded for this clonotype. The CDR3, as DNA: TGCAGCGTTGAGTACGGGACTAACTATGGCTACACCTTC. This translates into CSVEYGTNYGYTF. This chain connects TRBV29-1 to TRBJ1-2, with no clear D. The ends were cut back, 3 bases at V and 0 bases at J, with 8 bases in the middle. CDR3 length: 13 amino acids. Germline CDR1 SQVTM, CDR2 ANQGSEA. The entire variable domain, with the rest obtained from reference TRBV29-1 and TRBJ1-2, is as follows: SAVISQKPSRDICQRGTSLTIQCQVDSQVTMMFWYRQQPGQSLTLIATANQGSEATYESGFVIDKFPISRPNLTFSTLTVSNMSPEDSSIYLCSVEYGTNYGYTFGSGTRLTVV.

For the CDR3, the DNA is TGCAGCGGCCGGGACAGGGGCAATTACAATGAGCAGTTCTTC. Translation gives CSGRDRGNYNEQFF. This chain links TRBV29-1 with TRBJ2-1, with 10 bases that match TRBD1. This CDR3 spans 14 amino acids. The germline V gene has CDR1 SQVTM and CDR2 ANQGSEA. Trimming at V came to 7 bases and at J to 4 bases, leaving 7 bases not matched to a gene.

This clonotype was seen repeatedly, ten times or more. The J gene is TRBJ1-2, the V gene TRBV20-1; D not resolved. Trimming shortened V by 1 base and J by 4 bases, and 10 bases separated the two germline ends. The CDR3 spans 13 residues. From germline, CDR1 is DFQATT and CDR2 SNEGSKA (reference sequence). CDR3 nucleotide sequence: TGCAGTGCTAGAGCAATGGCGGCCTATGGCTACACCTTC. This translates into CSARAMAAYGYTF.

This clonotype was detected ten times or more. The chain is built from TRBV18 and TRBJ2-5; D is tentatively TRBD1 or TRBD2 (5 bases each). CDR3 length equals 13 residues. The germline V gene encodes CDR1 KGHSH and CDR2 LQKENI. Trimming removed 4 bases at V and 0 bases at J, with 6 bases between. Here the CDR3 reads CASSLGHQETQYF. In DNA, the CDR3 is TGTGCCAGCTCACTGGGACACCAAGAGACCCAGTACTTC. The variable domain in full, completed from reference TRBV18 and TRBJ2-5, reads NAGVMQNPRHLVRRRGQEARLRCSPMKGHSHVYWYRQLPEEGLKFMVYLQKENIIDESGMPKERFSAEFPKEGPSILRIQQVVRGDSAAYFCASSLGHQETQYFGPGTRLLVL.

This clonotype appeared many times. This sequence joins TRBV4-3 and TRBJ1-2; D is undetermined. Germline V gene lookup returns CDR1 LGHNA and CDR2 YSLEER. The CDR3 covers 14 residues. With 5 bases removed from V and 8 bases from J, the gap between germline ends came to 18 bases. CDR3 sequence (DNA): TGCGCCAGCAGCTACAAGGCCAATGGAAGGGGCTACACCTTC. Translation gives CASSYKANGRGYTF.

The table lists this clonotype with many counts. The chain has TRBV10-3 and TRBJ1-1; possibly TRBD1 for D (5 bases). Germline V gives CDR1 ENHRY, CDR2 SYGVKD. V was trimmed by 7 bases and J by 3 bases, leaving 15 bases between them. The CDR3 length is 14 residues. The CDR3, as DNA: TGTGCCATCAATGGAGGCAGGGAGGACACTGAAGCTTTCTTT. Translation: CAINGGREDTEAFF.

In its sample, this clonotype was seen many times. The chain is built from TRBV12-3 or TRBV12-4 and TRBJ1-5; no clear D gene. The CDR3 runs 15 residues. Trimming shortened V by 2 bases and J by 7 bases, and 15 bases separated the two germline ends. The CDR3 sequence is CASSLSGRVRQPQHF. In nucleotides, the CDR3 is TGTGCCAGCAGTTTAAGTGGGAGGGTACGGCAGCCCCAGCATTTT.

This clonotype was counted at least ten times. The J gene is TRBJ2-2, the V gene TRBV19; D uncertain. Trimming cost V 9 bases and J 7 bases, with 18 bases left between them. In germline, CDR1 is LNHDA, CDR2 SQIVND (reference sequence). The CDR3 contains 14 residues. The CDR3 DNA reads TGTGCCAGCGATTCAGGACGGAAGGGCGGGGAGCTGTTTTTT. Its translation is CASDSGRKGGELFF.

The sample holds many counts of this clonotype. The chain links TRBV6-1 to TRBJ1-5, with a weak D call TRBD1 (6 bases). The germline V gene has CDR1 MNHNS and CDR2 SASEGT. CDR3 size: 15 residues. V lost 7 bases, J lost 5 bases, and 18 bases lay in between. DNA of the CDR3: TGTGCCAGCATTATAAACAGGGTTGAAGATCAGCCCCAGCATTTT. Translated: CASIINRVEDQPQHF.

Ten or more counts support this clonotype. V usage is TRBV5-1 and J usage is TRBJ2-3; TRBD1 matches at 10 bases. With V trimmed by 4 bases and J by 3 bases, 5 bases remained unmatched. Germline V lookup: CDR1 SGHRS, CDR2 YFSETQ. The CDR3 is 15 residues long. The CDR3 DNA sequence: TGCGCCAGCAGCGGGTGGGACAGGGGAACAGATACGCAGTATTTT. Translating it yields CASSGWDRGTDTQYF. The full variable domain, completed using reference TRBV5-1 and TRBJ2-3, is KAGVTQTPRYLIKTRGQQVTLSCSPISGHRSVSWYQQTPGQGLQFLFEYFSETQRNKGNFPGRFSGRQFSNSRSEMNVSTLELGDSALYLCASSGWDRGTDTQYFGPGTRLTVL.

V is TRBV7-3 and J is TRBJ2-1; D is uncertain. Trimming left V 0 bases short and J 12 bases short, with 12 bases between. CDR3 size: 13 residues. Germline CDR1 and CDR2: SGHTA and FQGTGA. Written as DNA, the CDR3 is TGTGCCAGCAGCTTAACGAACCCCCATGTGCAGTTCTTC. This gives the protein CASSLTNPHVQFF.

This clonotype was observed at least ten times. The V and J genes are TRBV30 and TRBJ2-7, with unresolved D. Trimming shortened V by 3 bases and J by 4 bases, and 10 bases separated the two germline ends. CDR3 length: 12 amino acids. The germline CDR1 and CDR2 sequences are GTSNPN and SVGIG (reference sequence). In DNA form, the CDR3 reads TGTGCCTGGAGCGCAACTCAGTACGAGCAGTACTTC. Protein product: CAWSATQYEQYF.

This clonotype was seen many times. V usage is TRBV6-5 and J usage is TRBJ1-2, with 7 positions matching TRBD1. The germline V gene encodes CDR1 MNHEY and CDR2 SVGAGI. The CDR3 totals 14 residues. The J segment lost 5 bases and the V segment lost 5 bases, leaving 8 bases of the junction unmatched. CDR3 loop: CASSKPGQIYGYTF. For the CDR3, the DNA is TGTGCCAGCAGTAAACCGGGACAGATTTATGGCTACACCTTC.